This is a list of T cell receptor beta chains from one sample in a study of T-cell memory formation after mild COVID-19. MiXCR, applied by TCRdb to the 5' RACE reads, yields one record per CDR3 protein. Of roughly 220,000 distinct CDR3 sequences in the sample, just over 9.5% are singletons; the top ten hold 3.5%. The sample comprised PBMCs or a T cell subset sorted from them (not recorded which). The receptors shown here come from a young man who had mild COVID-19 (a few samples of this study predate the infection). Cell type and time point are not known. Both conserved end residues are part of each CDR3. The D gene is left open where the match is weak. Expanded clones are given a class, and other clones once, few, many or no size at all.

abundance	j_gene	d_gene	v_gene	CDR3aa	CDR3nt
.	TRBJ1-4	TRBD1	TRBV9	CASIRTGEKLFF	TGTGCCAGCATTCGGACAGGGGAAAAACTGTTTTTT
few	TRBJ2-3	TRBD2	TRBV5-1	CASSTGTSGGSTDTQYF	TGCGCCAGCAGCACTGGGACTAGCGGGGGCTCCACAGATACGCAGTATTTT
.	TRBJ2-1	.	TRBV20-1	CSAIVQGRDEQFF	TGCAGTGCCATAGTACAGGGGAGGGATGAGCAGTTCTTC
many	TRBJ2-6	.	TRBV5-1	CASSRFTGANVLTF	TGCGCCAGCAGCCGTTTTACTGGGGCCAACGTCCTGACTTTC
many	TRBJ2-2	TRBD1	TRBV6-6	CAGTGQENTGELFF	TGTGCCGGCACGGGACAGGAGAACACCGGGGAGCTGTTTTTT
.	TRBJ1-6	.	TRBV7-2	CASRYSQAPLHF	TGTGCCAGCAGATACAGCCAGGCACCCCTCCACTTT
few	TRBJ2-5	.	TRBV20-1	CSARDREETQYF	TGCAGTGCTAGAGATCGAGAAGAGACCCAGTACTTC
few	TRBJ2-1	.	TRBV7-2	CASSLALVGGEQFF	TGTGCCAGCAGCTTAGCTCTGGTTGGGGGGGAGCAGTTCTTC
few	TRBJ1-5	.	TRBV12-3/TRBV12-4	CASSTTGPYQPQHF	TGTGCCAGCTCCACCACGGGTCCTTATCAGCCCCAGCATTTT
many	TRBJ2-4	.	TRBV7-2	CASSYRVSKNIQYF	TGTGCCAGCAGCTACAGGGTTTCCAAAAACATTCAGTACTTC
.	TRBJ1-6	TRBD1	TRBV4-3	CASSPQLGGTGGSPLHF	TGCGCCAGCAGCCCCCAATTGGGTGGGACAGGAGGCTCACCCCTCCACTTT
few	TRBJ1-1	.	TRBV12-3/TRBV12-4	CASSPTGFVTEAFF	TGTGCCAGCAGCCCTACAGGGTTTGTCACTGAAGCTTTCTTT
few	TRBJ1-1	.	TRBV18	CASSPNDPARTEAFF	TGTGCCAGCTCACCGAACGACCCGGCGAGAACTGAAGCTTTCTTT
.	TRBJ2-5	.	TRBV19	CASSIAAGSQETQYF	TGTGCCAGTAGTATTGCGGCAGGGTCCCAAGAGACCCAGTACTTC
few	TRBJ2-1	.	TRBV6-6	CASSYPRSGKSYNEQFF	TGTGCCAGCAGTTACCCAAGGTCAGGGAAGAGCTACAATGAGCAGTTCTTC
.	TRBJ1-1	.	TRBV11-1	CASSLRTGGPEAFF	TGTGCCAGCAGCTTACGGACGGGAGGCCCTGAAGCTTTCTTT
many	TRBJ1-5	.	TRBV29-1	CSAQEGDQPQHF	TGCAGCGCACAGGAGGGGGATCAGCCCCAGCATTTT
few	TRBJ2-5	TRBD1	TRBV7-6	CASSQRTGQETQYF	TGTGCCAGCAGCCAAAGGACAGGCCAAGAGACCCAGTACTTC
few	TRBJ2-3	.	TRBV11-2	CASSSTRGRGTDTQYF	TGTGCCAGCAGCTCCACGCGAGGTCGTGGCACAGATACGCAGTATTTT
few	TRBJ2-2	.	TRBV4-3	CASSQRLGTGELFF	TGCGCCAGCAGCCAACGTCTTGGGACCGGGGAGCTGTTTTTT
many	TRBJ2-3	TRBD2	TRBV4-3	CASSHGRGVSTDTQYF	TGCGCCAGCAGCCACGGCCGGGGGGTGAGCACAGATACGCAGTATTTT
many	TRBJ1-2	.	TRBV24-1	CATSDLDSRYGYTF	TGTGCCACCAGTGATCTCGACAGTCGCTATGGCTACACCTTC
few	TRBJ2-2	.	TRBV4-3	CASSQPGQNTGELFF	TGCGCCAGCAGCCAACCTGGACAGAACACCGGGGAGCTGTTTTTT
.	TRBJ1-1	.	TRBV4-1	CASRGTSLVGTEAFF	TGCGCCAGCAGGGGGACCTCGCTTGTAGGCACTGAAGCTTTCTTT
.	TRBJ2-1	.	TRBV5-1	CASSRGDEQFF	TGCGCCAGCAGCCGCGGGGATGAGCAGTTCTTC
.	TRBJ2-7	.	TRBV4-3	CASSQDRLGEQYF	TGCGCCAGCAGCCAAGATCGCCTCGGCGAGCAGTACTTC
.	TRBJ2-1	TRBD2	TRBV24-1	CATSDARGGNEQFF	TGTGCCACCAGTGATGCGCGGGGGGGCAATGAGCAGTTCTTC
few	TRBJ2-7	.	TRBV11-1	CASSFSLSEQYF	TGTGCCAGCAGCTTTAGCCTAAGCGAGCAGTACTTC
.	TRBJ2-3	.	TRBV12-3/TRBV12-4	CASSLGQEITDTQYF	TGTGCCAGCAGTTTAGGCCAGGAAATCACAGATACGCAGTATTTT
.	TRBJ2-6	.	TRBV7-2	CASSFTVSGANVLTF	TGTGCCAGCAGCTTCACCGTCTCTGGGGCCAACGTCCTGACTTTC
few	TRBJ2-7	TRBD2	TRBV7-2	CASSFGSGESFYEQYF	TGTGCCAGCAGCTTTGGTAGCGGGGAATCGTTTTACGAGCAGTACTTC
.	TRBJ2-3	.	TRBV2	CASRDLSSTDTQYF	TGTGCCAGCAGAGATCTGTCTAGCACAGATACGCAGTATTTT
few	TRBJ1-5	.	TRBV7-2	CASSFFSNQPQHF	TGTGCCAGCAGCTTTTTCAGCAATCAGCCCCAGCATTTT
many	TRBJ1-6	.	TRBV18	CASSLLHTNSPLHF	TGTGCCAGCTCACTTCTCCATACTAATTCACCCCTCCACTTT
.	TRBJ2-5	.	TRBV20-1	CTPYGPQETQYF	TGCACTCCATATGGGCCTCAAGAGACCCAGTACTTC
once	TRBJ2-3	.	TRBV25-1	CASSETGGTDTQYF	TGTGCCAGCAGTGAAACCGGGGGCACAGATACGCAGTATTTT
few	TRBJ2-7	TRBD2	TRBV5-3	CARSLASAGAYEQYF	TGTGCCAGAAGCTTGGCATCGGCGGGGGCCTACGAGCAGTACTTC
many	TRBJ2-6	.	TRBV20-1	CSARGGGSSGANVLTF	TGCAGTGCTAGAGGAGGTGGCAGCTCTGGGGCCAACGTCCTGACTTTC
few	TRBJ1-2	TRBD1	TRBV2	CASSEQGQGRGYTF	TGTGCCAGCAGTGAACAGGGACAGGGAAGAGGCTACACCTTC
few	TRBJ1-1	TRBD1	TRBV7-2	CASSLTGQVNTEAFF	TGTGCCAGCAGCCTAACAGGACAGGTTAACACTGAAGCTTTCTTT
.	TRBJ1-2	.	TRBV4-1	CASSQEGSGEGYTF	TGCGCCAGCAGCCAAGAGGGCAGTGGTGAGGGCTACACCTTC
.	TRBJ2-2	.	TRBV24-1	CATSDPQAGELFF	TGTGCCACCAGTGATCCGCAGGCTGGGGAGCTGTTTTTT
few	TRBJ2-5	TRBD2	TRBV4-3	CASSQDLAGRQETQYF	TGCGCCAGCAGCCAAGATTTAGCGGGCCGCCAAGAGACCCAGTACTTC